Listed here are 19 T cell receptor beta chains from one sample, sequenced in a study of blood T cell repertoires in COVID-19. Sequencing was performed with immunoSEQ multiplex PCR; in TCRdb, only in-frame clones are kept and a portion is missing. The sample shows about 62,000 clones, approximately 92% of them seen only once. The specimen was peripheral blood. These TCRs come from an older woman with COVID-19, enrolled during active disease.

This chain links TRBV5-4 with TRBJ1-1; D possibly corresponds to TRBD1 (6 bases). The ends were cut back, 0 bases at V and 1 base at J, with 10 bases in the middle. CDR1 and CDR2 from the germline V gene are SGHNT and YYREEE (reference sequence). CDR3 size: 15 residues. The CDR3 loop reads CASSLGQVGNTEAFF. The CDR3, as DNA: TGTGCCAGCAGCTTGGGACAGGTTGGGAACACTGAAGCTTTCTTT.

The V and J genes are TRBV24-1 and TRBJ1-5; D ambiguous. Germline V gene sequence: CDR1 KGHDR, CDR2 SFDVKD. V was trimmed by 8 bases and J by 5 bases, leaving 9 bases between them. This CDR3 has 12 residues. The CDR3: CATTRVDQPQHF. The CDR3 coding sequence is TGTGCCACCACTCGGGTGGATCAGCCCCAGCATTTT.

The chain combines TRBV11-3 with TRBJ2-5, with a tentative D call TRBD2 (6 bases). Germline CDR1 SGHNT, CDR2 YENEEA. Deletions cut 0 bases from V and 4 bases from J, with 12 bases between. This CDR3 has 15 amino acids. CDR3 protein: CASSLEGRGRETQYF. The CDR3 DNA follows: TGTGCCAGCAGCTTAGAGGGGCGGGGCAGAGAGACCCAGTACTTC.

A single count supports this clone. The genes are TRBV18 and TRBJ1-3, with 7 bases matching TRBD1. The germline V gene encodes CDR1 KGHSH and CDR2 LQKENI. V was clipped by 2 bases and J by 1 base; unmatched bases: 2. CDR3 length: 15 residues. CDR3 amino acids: CASSPRQGSGNTIYF. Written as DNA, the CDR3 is TGTGCCAGCTCACCAAGACAGGGATCTGGAAACACCATATATTTT.

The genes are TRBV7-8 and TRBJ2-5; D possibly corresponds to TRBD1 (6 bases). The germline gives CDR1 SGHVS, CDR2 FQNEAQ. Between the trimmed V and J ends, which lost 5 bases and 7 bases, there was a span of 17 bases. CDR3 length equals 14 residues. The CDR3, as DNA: TGTGCCAGCAGCCTAGAAGGGGGACGGGTGACCCAGTACTTC. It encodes CASSLEGGRVTQYF.

CDR3 nucleotide sequence: TGTGCCAGCAGTTATTCGCGGGATCTCCGGTACGAGCAGTACTTC. The encoded protein is CASSYSRDLRYEQYF. The genes are TRBV6-5 and TRBJ2-7; D perhaps matches TRBD2 (6 bases). Trimming took 3 bases from V and 4 from J, leaving 16 bases between them. Germline CDR1 and CDR2: MNHEY and SVGAGI. CDR3 length equals 15 residues.

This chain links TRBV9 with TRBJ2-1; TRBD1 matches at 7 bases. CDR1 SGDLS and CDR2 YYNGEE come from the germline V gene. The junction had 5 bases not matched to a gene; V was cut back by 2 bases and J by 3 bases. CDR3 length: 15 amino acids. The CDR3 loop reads CASSVRTGYYNEQFF. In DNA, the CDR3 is TGTGCCAGCAGCGTCCGGACAGGTTACTACAATGAGCAGTTCTTC.

This CDR3 reads CAWVAGGGNQPQHF. The DNA of the CDR3 is TGTGCCTGGGTTGCAGGGGGTGGCAATCAGCCCCAGCATTTT. V usage is TRBV30 and J usage is TRBJ1-5; TRBD1 aligns across 7 bases. V trimming: 5 bases; J trimming: 2 bases; junction bases outside the gene matches: 6. CDR1 and CDR2 (germline): GTSNPN, SVGIG (reference sequence). The CDR3 contains 14 residues.

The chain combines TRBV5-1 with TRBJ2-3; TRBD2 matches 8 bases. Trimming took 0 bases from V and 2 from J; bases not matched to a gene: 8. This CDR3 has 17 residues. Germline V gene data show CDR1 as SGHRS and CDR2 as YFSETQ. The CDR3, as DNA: TGCGCCAGCAGCTTGGCTGGTATAGCGGGGTACACAGATACGCAGTATTTT. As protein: CASSLAGIAGYTDTQYF.

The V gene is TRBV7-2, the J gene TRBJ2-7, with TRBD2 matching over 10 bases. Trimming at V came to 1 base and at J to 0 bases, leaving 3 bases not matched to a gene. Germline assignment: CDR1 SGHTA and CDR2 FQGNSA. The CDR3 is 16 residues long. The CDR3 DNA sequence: TGTGCCAGCAGCTTAGTAGCTAGCGGGAGCTCCTACGAGCAGTACTTC. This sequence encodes CASSLVASGSSYEQYF.

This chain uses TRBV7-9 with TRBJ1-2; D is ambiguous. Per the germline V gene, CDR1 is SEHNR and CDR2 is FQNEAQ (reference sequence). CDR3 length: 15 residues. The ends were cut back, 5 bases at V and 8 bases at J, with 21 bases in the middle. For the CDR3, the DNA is TGTGCCAGCAGCCTATCAGTCTGGTCCATCGGGGGCTACACCTTC. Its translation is CASSLSVWSIGGYTF.

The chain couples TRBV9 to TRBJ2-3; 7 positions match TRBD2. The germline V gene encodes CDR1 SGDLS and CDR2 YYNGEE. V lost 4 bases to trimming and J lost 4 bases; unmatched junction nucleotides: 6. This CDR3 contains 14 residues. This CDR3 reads CASSPSGVPDTQYF. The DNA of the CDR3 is TGTGCCAGCAGCCCCAGCGGGGTACCAGATACGCAGTATTTT.

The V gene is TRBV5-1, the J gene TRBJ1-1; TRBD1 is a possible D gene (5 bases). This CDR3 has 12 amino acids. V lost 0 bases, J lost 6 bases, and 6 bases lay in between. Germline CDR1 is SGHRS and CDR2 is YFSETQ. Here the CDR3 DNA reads TGCGCCAGCAGCTTGGAAGGGGCTGAAGCTTTCTTT. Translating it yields CASSLEGAEAFF.

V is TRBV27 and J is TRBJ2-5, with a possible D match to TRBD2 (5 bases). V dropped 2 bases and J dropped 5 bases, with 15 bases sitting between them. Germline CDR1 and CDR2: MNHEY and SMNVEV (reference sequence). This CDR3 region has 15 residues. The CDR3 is CASSLSGWWWETQYF. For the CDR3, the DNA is TGTGCCAGCAGTTTAAGCGGCTGGTGGTGGGAGACCCAGTACTTC.

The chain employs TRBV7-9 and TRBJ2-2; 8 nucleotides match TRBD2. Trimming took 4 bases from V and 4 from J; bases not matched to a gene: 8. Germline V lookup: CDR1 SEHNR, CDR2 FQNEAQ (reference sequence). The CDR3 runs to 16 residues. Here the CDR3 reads CASSSLSGTSTGELFF. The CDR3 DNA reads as TGTGCCAGCAGCTCCTTGTCCGGGACTAGCACCGGGGAGCTGTTTTTT.

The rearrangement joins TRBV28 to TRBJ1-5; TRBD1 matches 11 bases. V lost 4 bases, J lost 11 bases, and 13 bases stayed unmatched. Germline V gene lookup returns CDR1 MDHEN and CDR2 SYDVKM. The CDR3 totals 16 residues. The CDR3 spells CASSYPGTGGGLAQHF. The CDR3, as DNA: TGTGCCAGCAGTTATCCCGGGACAGGGGGAGGTTTGGCCCAGCATTTT.

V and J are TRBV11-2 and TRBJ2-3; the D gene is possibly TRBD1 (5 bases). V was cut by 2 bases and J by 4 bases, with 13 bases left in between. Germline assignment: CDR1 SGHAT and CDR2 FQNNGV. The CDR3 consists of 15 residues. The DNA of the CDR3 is TGTGCCAGCAGCTTACGTCGCCAGGGTGCAGATACGCAGTATTTT. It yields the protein CASSLRRQGADTQYF.

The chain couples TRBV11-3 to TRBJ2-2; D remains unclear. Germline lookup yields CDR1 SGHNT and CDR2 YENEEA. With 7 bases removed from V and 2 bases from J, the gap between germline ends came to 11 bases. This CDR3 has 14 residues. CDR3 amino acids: CASTRILNTGELFF. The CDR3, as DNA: TGTGCCAGCACCAGGATCTTAAACACCGGGGAGCTGTTTTTT.

In nucleotides, the CDR3 is TGTGCCATCAGGCAGGGTGTAGGTACTGAAGCTTTCTTT. Translation: CAIRQGVGTEAFF. The chain employs TRBV10-3 and TRBJ1-1; possibly TRBD1 for D (5 bases). Germline values: CDR1 ENHRY, CDR2 SYGVKD. Trimming pared 6 bases from V and 5 bases from J, leaving 13 bases between. The CDR3 covers 13 residues.